This TCR beta chain originates from a study of multiple sclerosis patients with progressive multifocal leukoencephalopathy. Comments on this clone: Compared with germline, one end of the junction differs, possibly owing to a read error.

Noted time point: time of PML onset. JC virus DNA in cerebrospinal fluid confirmed the PML diagnosis. Sequencing used immunoSEQ multiplex PCR; TCRdb keeps in-frame clones, though not all of them. In the table there are 25,000 to 35,000 clones, 87% of which are singletons. The TCR sequence derives from a human donor with progressive multifocal leukoencephalopathy. Sequences were derived from PBMCs, sampled from a patient treated with natalizumab.

In nucleotides, the CDR3 is TGTGCCAGCAGTTCCAGCTCCTACGAGCAGTGCTTC. Residues: CASSSSSYEQCF. The rearrangement links TRBV7-6 to TRBJ2-7; D gene ambiguous. This CDR3 contains 12 residues. In germline, CDR1 is SGHVS, CDR2 FNYEAQ.